This record covers a single T cell receptor (beta chain). What it binds is unknown. The germline gives CDR1 SNHLY, CDR2 FYNNEI. Trimming stripped 2 bases from V and 0 bases from J, with 8 bases between. This CDR3 spans 15 amino acids. The data were obtained in a study of OX40 agonist ivuxolimab in advanced cancers. Overall study context: While on treatment, patients had intravenous ivuxolimab at 0.01 to 10 mg/kg every 2 weeks. Aged about 20 to 80 with a mean of 60 years, they were around 83% male. Study findings and constraints: Average numbers of expanded clones were greater in CD8+ T cells than in CD4+.

Clones were sequenced by immunoSEQ multiplex PCR, and TCRdb holds only the in-frame ones, with some missing. The sample has approximately 74,000 clones, about nine tenths seen once. This chain uses TRBV2 with TRBJ2-4; the D is unclear. The specimen comprised CD4+ or CD8+ T cells sorted from blood, sampled in a trial of the OX40 agonist ivuxolimab. This TCR was sampled from an adult with an advanced solid tumor such as melanoma, head and neck, liver or kidney cancer. The CDR3, as DNA: TGTGCCAGCAGTGAATGGACGGTAGCCAAAAACATTCAGTACTTC. Protein sequence: CASSEWTVAKNIQYF.